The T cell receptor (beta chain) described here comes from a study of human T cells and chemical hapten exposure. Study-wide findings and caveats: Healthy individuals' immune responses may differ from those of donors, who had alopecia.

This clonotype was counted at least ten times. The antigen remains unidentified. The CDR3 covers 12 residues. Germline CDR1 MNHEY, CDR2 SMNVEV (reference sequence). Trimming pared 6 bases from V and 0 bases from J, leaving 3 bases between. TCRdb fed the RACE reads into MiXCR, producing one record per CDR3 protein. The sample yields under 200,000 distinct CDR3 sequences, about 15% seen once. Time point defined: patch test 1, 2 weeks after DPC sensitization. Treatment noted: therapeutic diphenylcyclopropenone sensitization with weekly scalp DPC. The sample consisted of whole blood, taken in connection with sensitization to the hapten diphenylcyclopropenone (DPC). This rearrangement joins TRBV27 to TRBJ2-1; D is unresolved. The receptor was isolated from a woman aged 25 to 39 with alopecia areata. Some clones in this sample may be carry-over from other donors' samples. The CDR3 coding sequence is TGTGCCAGCAGCGCCTCCTACAATGAGCAGTTCTTC. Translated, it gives CASSASYNEQFF.